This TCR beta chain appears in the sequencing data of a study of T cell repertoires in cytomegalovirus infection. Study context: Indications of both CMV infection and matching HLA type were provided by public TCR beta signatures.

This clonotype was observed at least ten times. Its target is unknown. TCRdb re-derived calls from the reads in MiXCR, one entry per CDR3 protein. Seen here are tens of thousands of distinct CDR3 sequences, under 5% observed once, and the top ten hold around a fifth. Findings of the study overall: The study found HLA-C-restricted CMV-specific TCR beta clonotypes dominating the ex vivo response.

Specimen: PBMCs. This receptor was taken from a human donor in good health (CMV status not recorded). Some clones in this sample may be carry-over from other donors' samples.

CDR3: CASSFLTGEDNEQFF. CDR3 sequence (DNA): TGTGCCAGCAGCTTCTTGACAGGGGAGGACAATGAGCAGTTCTTC. This chain uses TRBV11-2 with TRBJ2-1; TRBD1 matches 8 bases. V shed 3 bases and J 5 bases; nucleotides not matched to a gene: 6. From germline, CDR1 is SGHAT and CDR2 FQNNGV. The CDR3 extends over 15 amino acids. Using reference TRBV11-2 and TRBJ2-1 for the parts outside the CDR3, the full variable domain is EAGVAQSPRYKIIEKRQSVAFWCNPISGHATLYWYQQILGQGPKLLIQFQNNGVVDDSQLPKDRFSAERLKGVDSTLKIQPAKLEDSAVYLCASSFLTGEDNEQFFGPGTRLTVL.